This record covers a single TCR beta chain. The antigen is not known. The data were produced by immunoSEQ multiplex PCR, yet TCRdb's version contains in-frame clones alone and is incomplete. The sample shows hundreds of thousands of clones, around three quarters of them seen only once. The CDR3 spans 16 residues. Germline V lookup: CDR1 SGHTA, CDR2 FQGTGA. The V and J ends lost 4 bases and 3 bases, in that order; junction bases with no gene match: 11. Donors had no recently reported acute infections or vaccinations and were HIV-negative. The data belong to a study of shared clonotypes between healthy human individuals. About the study: The people who gave samples were a couple of women and three men aged 18 to 49.

General study findings and limits: Sharing of clonotypes among donors was expected to vary with sequencing depth. Genetic and exposure-history diversity was limited by the small donor number.

Input material: PBMCs. The rearrangement joins TRBV7-3 to TRBJ2-7; 8 bases map to TRBD2. This TCR was recovered from a woman in her thirties or forties in good health. Some clones in this sample may be carry-over from other donors' samples. The CDR3 DNA reads as TGTGCCAGCAGCTCAATGGGACTAGTACCGAACTACGAGCAGTACTTC. Its protein product is CASSSMGLVPNYEQYF.